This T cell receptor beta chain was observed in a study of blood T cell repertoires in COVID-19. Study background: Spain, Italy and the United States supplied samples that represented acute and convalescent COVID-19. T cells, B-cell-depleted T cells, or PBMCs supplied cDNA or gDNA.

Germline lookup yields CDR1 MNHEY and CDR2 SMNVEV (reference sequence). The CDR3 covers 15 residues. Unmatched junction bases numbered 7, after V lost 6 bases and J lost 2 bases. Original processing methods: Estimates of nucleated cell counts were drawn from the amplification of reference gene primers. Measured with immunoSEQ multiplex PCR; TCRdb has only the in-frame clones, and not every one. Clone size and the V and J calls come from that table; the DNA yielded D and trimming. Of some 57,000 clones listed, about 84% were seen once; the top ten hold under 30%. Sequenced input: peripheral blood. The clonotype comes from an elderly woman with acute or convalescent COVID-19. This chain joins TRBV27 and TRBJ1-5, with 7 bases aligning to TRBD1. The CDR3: CASSQTGKGNQPQHF. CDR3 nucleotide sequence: TGTGCCAGCAGCCAGACAGGGAAGGGCAATCAGCCCCAGCATTTT.